Below are 10 T cell receptor beta chains sequenced from a single sample in a study of blood T cell repertoires in COVID-19. Generated by immunoSEQ multiplex PCR, the TCRdb table keeps only in-frame clones and is missing some. The sample contains around 130,000 clones, 85% to 90% of which appear only once. Sequenced material: peripheral blood. Source of these receptors: a man aged 55 to 70 with acute or convalescent COVID-19.

The gene calls are TRBV6-2 or TRBV6-3 and TRBJ1-1; maybe TRBD1 (5 bases). The CDR3 has 13 amino acids. Germline V gene sequence: CDR1 MNHEY, CDR2 SVGEGT. V was trimmed by 5 bases and J by 5 bases, leaving 12 bases between them. The CDR3 DNA is TGTGCCAGCAGTAACACAGGTGAAACTGAAGCTTTCTTT. This sequence encodes CASSNTGETEAFF.

This chain links TRBV7-3 with TRBJ2-3, with 7 bases fitting TRBD1. Germline V gene lookup returns CDR1 SGHTA and CDR2 FQGTGA. This CDR3 spans 16 amino acids. V trimming: 5 bases; J trimming: 2 bases; junction bases outside the gene matches: 10. DNA of the CDR3: TGTGCCAGCAGCCCCCGACAGGGCGGAATCACAGATACGCAGTATTTT. Translated, it gives CASSPRQGGITDTQYF. Filled out from reference TRBV7-3 and TRBJ2-3, the complete variable domain reads GAGVSQTPSNKVTEKGKYVELRCDPISGHTALYWYRQSLGQGPEFLIYFQGTGAADDSGLPNDRFFAVRPEGSVSTLKIQRTERGDSAVYLCASSPRQGGITDTQYFGPGTRLTVL.

V and J are TRBV18 and TRBJ1-1; 7 nucleotides match TRBD1. Germline CDR1 KGHSH, CDR2 LQKENI. With V trimmed by 4 bases and J by 8 bases, 10 bases remained unmatched. CDR3 length: 14 residues. CDR3 nucleotides: TGTGCCAGCTCACTTTTAGGACAGGCCGGGGAAGCTTTCTTT. Its protein is CASSLLGQAGEAFF.

This clone was counted between two and nine times. V usage is TRBV7-3 and J usage is TRBJ2-1; 8 bases fit TRBD1. V shed 2 bases and J 0 bases; nucleotides not matched to a gene: 6. The germline CDR1 and CDR2 sequences are SGHTA and FQGTGA. The CDR3 is 17 residues long. The CDR3 DNA sequence: TGTGCCAGCAGCTTAGGGACAGGCCACTCCTCCTACAATGAGCAGTTCTTC. Encoded protein: CASSLGTGHSSYNEQFF.

The V gene is TRBV5-6, the J gene TRBJ1-2; D ambiguous. Per the germline V gene, CDR1 is SGHDT and CDR2 is YYEEEE. The V and J ends lost 1 base and 8 bases respectively, with 18 bases between them. The CDR3 is 15 amino acids. The CDR3 spells CASSLQGGTGGGYTF. The CDR3, as DNA: TGTGCCAGCAGCTTGCAAGGCGGAACTGGAGGCGGCTACACCTTC.

The chain recombines TRBV7-9 with TRBJ2-1, with 8 bases lining up with TRBD2. The trim removed 5 bases at V and 3 bases at J, leaving 6 bases unmatched. This CDR3 has 15 amino acids. CDR1 SEHNR and CDR2 FQNEAQ come from the germline V gene (reference sequence). DNA of the CDR3: TGTGCCAGCAGCCTCACTAGCGGCGTCTACAATGAGCAGTTCTTC. Translation: CASSLTSGVYNEQFF.

The chain links TRBV6-5 to TRBJ1-2, with D possibly being TRBD1 (5 bases). The CDR3 contains 12 residues. Trimming shortened V by 7 bases and J by 3 bases, and 9 bases separated the two germline ends. The germline gives CDR1 MNHEY, CDR2 SVGAGI. The DNA of the CDR3 is TGTGCCAGCATACTGACAGACTATGGCTACACCTTC. Translating it yields CASILTDYGYTF.

This clone was found a few times. The chain uses TRBV4-1 and TRBJ2-7; 11 bases agree with TRBD2. The CDR3 is 15 residues long. Germline CDR1 is MGHRA and CDR2 is YSYEKL. J was trimmed by 4 bases and V by 1 base; bases with no gene match: 3. CDR3 protein: CASSQGTSGFYEQYF. CDR3 nucleotide sequence: TGCGCCAGCAGCCAAGGGACTAGCGGGTTTTACGAGCAGTACTTC.

The rearrangement joins TRBV19 to TRBJ2-3; 13 bases agree with TRBD2. Trimming took 3 bases from V and 7 from J; bases not matched to a gene: 10. CDR1 and CDR2 (germline): LNHDA, SQIVND (reference sequence). The CDR3 has 17 residues. The CDR3 is CASSIPSGLAGAHTQYF. CDR3 DNA sequence: TGTGCCAGTAGTATCCCAAGCGGACTAGCGGGAGCTCATACGCAGTATTTT. The variable domain in full, completed from reference TRBV19 and TRBJ2-3, reads DGGITQSPKYLFRKEGQNVTLSCEQNLNHDAMYWYRQDPGQGLRLIYYSQIVNDFQKGDIAEGYSVSREKKESFPLTVTSAQKNPTAFYLCASSIPSGLAGAHTQYFGPGTRLTVL.

V gene TRBV4-2 combines with J gene TRBJ2-1; 9 nucleotides align to TRBD2. Germline V CDR1 and CDR2: LGHNA, YNFKEQ. V was pared by 1 base and J by 1 base, with 8 bases of the junction left unmatched. There are 18 residues in the CDR3. Here the CDR3 DNA reads TGTGCCAGCAGCCAAGTTCCCCCTAGCGGGAAGTCCTACAATGAGCAGTTCTTC. It encodes CASSQVPPSGKSYNEQFF.